A selection of T cell receptor beta chains follows, all from one sample in a study of T cells in Graves' hyperthyroidism and ophthalmopathy. TCRdb re-analysed the multiplex PCR reads in MiXCR, keeping a single row per CDR3 protein. The sample lists about 350,000 distinct CDR3 sequences, approximately 18% occurring once. The sample comprised blood. Source of these receptors: a woman aged 25 to 45 with Graves' hyperthyroidism that later progressed to Graves' ophthalmopathy. Each CDR3 is given with its conserved first and last residue.

CDR3 protein	CDR3 length	J gene	V gene
CASRLGASYEQYF	13	TRBJ2-7	TRBV5-1
CASTSHRRTDTQYF	14	TRBJ2-3	TRBV7-9
CASRPRGSKAFF	12	TRBJ1-1	TRBV28
CATSDFTGSNTEAFF	15	TRBJ1-1	TRBV24-1
CSALRDRASTDTQYF	15	TRBJ2-3	TRBV29-1
CASSTTGRTQETQYF	15	TRBJ2-5	TRBV5-6
CASRTNFGGKDTQYF	15	TRBJ2-3	TRBV28
CASSFGLPTGELFF	14	TRBJ2-2	TRBV27
CAWSVDRAGEQFF	13	TRBJ2-1	TRBV30
CASSAPSSGDSNQPQHF	17	TRBJ1-5	TRBV6-1
CASSHNRYNEQFF	13	TRBJ2-1	TRBV6-2/TRBV6-3
CATSEGPSLSNYGYTF	16	TRBJ1-2	TRBV24-1
CASTETSGRRDTGELFF	17	TRBJ2-2	TRBV6-1
CSAMAREGGEDTQYF	15	TRBJ2-3	TRBV20-1
CASSAGHFYEQYF	13	TRBJ2-7	TRBV6-1
CASGRGTSASYEQYF	15	TRBJ2-7	TRBV7-9
CASKPTGGYNEQFF	14	TRBJ2-1	TRBV27
CASGDGQGRGGYGYTF	16	TRBJ1-2	TRBV28
CASSLPGRNYEQYF	14	TRBJ2-7	TRBV7-2
CASSSRGLAGDPSSTDTQYF	20	TRBJ2-3	TRBV4-1
CSARERDRLLGYQPQHF	17	TRBJ1-5	TRBV20-1
CASSLGGQGGNQPQHF	16	TRBJ1-5	TRBV7-9